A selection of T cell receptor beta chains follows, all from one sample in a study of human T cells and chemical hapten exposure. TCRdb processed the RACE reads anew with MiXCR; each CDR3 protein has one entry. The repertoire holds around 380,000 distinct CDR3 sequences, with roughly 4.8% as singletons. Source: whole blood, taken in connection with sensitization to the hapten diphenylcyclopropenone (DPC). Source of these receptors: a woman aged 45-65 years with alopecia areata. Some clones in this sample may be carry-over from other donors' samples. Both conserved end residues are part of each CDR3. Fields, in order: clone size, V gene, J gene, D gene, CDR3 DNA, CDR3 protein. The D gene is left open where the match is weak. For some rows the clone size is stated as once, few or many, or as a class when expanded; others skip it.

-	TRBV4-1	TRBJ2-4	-	TGCGCCAGCAGCGAGGGAGAATCTTCAGTTCTGTACTTC	CASSEGESSVLYF
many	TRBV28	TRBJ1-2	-	TGTGCCAGCAGTTCTACGAGAACCGGACCACACTATGGCTACACCTTC	CASSSTRTGPHYGYTF
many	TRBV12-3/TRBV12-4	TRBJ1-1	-	TGTGCCAGCAGTCCGCGTCACAGGGACCTCACTGAAGCTTTCTTT	CASSPRHRDLTEAFF
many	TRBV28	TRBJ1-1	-	TGTGCCAGCTGTAACAGGAACACTGAAGCTTTCTTT	CASCNRNTEAFF
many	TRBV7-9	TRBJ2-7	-	TGTGCCAGCAGCTTAGGAGCAGAAGAGTACTTC	CASSLGAEEYF
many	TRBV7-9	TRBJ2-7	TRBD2	TGTGCCAGCAGCATGGGACTAGCGGGGCACGAGCAGTACTTC	CASSMGLAGHEQYF
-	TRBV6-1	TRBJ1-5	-	TGTGCCAGCAGTGCCCAACCGGGACACCTGATTGTAAGCAATCAGCCCCAGCATTTT	CASSAQPGHLIVSNQPQHF
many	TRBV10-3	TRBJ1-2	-	TGTGCCTCAGGCCCCTTAGGAGGCTACACCTTC	CASGPLGGYTF
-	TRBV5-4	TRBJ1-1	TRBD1	TGTGCCAGCAGCTCAGGACAGGGAGGAATAACTGAAGCTTTCTTT	CASSSGQGGITEAFF
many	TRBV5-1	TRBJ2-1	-	TGCGCCAGCAGCTTAGACAGGACGGGCTCCTACAATGAGCAGTTCTTC	CASSLDRTGSYNEQFF
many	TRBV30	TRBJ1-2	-	TGTGCCTGGAGTCCACCGGGCTACACCTTC	CAWSPPGYTF
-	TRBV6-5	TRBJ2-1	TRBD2	TGTGCCAGCAGCCAAAGCGGGAGCTCCTACAATGAGCAGTTCTTC	CASSQSGSSYNEQFF
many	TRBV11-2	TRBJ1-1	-	TGTGCCAGCAGCCTAAGGACAGTGAACACTGAAGCTTTCTTT	CASSLRTVNTEAFF
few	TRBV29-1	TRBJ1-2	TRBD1	TGCAGCGTCCCTTCCGACAGGGGGATTGGCTACACCTTC	CSVPSDRGIGYTF
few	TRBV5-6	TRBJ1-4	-	TGTGCCAGCAGCTTAGGTCTAGGTGCAACTAATGAAAAACTGTTTTTT	CASSLGLGATNEKLFF
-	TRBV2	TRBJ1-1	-	TGTGCCAGCATGGACGTTAGTACTGAAGCTTTCTTT	CASMDVSTEAFF
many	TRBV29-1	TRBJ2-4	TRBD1	TGCAGCGCCGTAAGACAGGGGGGCAACATTCAGTACTTC	CSAVRQGGNIQYF
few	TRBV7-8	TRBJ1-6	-	TGTGCCAGCAGCTTAGAATGGGGACGATTCGGCCCCCTCCACTTT	CASSLEWGRFGPLHF
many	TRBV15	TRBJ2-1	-	TGTGCCACCAGCAGAGATTCCCCGTGGAGGACAGTCAATGAGCAGTTCTTC	CATSRDSPWRTVNEQFF